This T cell receptor beta chain was sequenced in a study of CD4 T cell repertoires in COVID-19. Findings and limits, study-wide: Some SARS-CoV-2 clonotypes, between about 7 and 28%, recurred in SARS-CoV and/or HKU1 cultures. Two or all three memory subsets shared several highly expanded SARS-CoV-2-reactive clonotypes.

The CDR3 covers 14 residues. CDR1 and CDR2 from the germline V gene are SNHLY and FYNNEI. No culture step preceded sequencing of the ex vivo isolated memory T cells. On this clone: Its antigen is unidentified.

Some clones are missing from TCRdb's copy, which holds only in-frame ones; the method was immunoSEQ multiplex PCR. The table shows 8,400 or so clones, with around four fifths occurring only once. The chain uses TRBV2 and TRBJ2-5; tentatively, D is TRBD1 (5 bases). The J call could be wrong; TRBJ2-7 is a better fit for the DNA end. The TCR sequence derives from a human donor who had COVID-19. Sequenced material: effector memory CD4+ T cells from blood, taken before the COVID-19 pandemic. The DNA for the CDR3 is TGTGCCAGCAGTAAACAGGTGGACACCTACGAGCAGTACTTC. Translated, it gives CASSKQVDTYEQYF.